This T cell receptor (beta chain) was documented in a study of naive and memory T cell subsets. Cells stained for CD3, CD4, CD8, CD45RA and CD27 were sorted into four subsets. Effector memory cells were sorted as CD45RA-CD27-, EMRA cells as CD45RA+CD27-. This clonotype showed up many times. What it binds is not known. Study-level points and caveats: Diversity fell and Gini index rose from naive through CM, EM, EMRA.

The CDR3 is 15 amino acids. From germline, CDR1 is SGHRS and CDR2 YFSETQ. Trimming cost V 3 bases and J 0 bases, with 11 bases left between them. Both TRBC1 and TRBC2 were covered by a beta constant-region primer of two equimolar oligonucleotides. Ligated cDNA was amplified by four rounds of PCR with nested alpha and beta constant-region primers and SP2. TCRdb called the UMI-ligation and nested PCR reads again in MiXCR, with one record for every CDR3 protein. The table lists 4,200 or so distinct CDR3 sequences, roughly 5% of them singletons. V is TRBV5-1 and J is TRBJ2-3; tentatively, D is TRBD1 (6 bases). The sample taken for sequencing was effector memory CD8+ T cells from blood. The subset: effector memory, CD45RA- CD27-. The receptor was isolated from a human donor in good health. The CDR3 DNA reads TGCGCCAGCAGCTCGGGACATGCTAGCACAGATACGCAGTATTTT. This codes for CASSSGHASTDTQYF.